The sequence of this T cell receptor (beta chain) was determined in a study of CD8+CD57+ T cells in acquired aplastic anemia. Study context: When averaged, DNA from sorted CD4+ and CD8+ cells came to around 3 ug.

Genomic DNA constituted the template upon which TCR beta VDJ and CDR3 profiling was performed. MiXCR, applied by TCRdb to the reads, yields one record per CDR3 protein. The sample includes approximately 200,000 distinct CDR3 sequences, around 59% of them seen just once. V lost 6 bases, J lost 0 bases, and 15 bases lay in between. The CDR3 consists of 15 residues. The V gene's germline CDR1 is DFQATT and CDR2 SNEGSKA (reference sequence). The chain recombines TRBV20-1 with TRBJ1-3; D ambiguous. Sequenced input: sorted CD4+, CD8+, or CD8+CD57+ T cells (not recorded which) from PBMCs. The receptor's source is a human donor in good health, serving as a control. CDR3 in amino acids: CSANRVRTSGNTIYF. CDR3 sequence (DNA): TGCAGTGCGAACCGAGTTCGGACCTCTGGAAACACCATATATTTT.